Listed below are T cell receptor beta chains from one sample, sequenced in a study of T-cell reconstitution after alpha-beta-depleted transplantation in children. TCRdb re-analysed the PCR reads in MiXCR, keeping a single row per CDR3 protein. The sample has 190,000 or so distinct CDR3 sequences; 13% to 15% are singletons. The material was PBMCs from the stem cell graft donor, obtained from the stem cell graft. The receptors were sampled from a human donor who donated a stem cell graft to a child with acute lymphoblastic leukemia. CDR3s include the opening cysteine and the closing phenylalanine or tryptophan. The D gene is left open where the match is weak. Not all rows give a size; the values are once, few, many and, for expanded clones, a class.

>TRBJ2-1|many|TRBV12-3/TRBV12-4|-
CASSFGGVGDEQFF
TGTGCCAGCAGTTTTGGCGGGGTTGGCGATGAGCAGTTCTTC
>TRBJ2-1|few|TRBV18|TRBD2
CASLTSRAGGGNEQFF
TGTGCCAGCTTAACTTCTCGAGCGGGAGGTGGGAATGAGCAGTTCTTC
>TRBJ2-5|-|TRBV12-3/TRBV12-4|-
CASGRVRQETQYF
TGTGCCAGCGGTCGAGTCAGACAAGAGACCCAGTACTTC
>TRBJ2-3|many|TRBV7-8|-
CASSPTGLTQYF
TGTGCCAGCAGCCCGACGGGGCTTACGCAGTATTTT
>TRBJ2-7|-|TRBV20-1|TRBD2
CSADTPGLAGGPFEQYF
TGCAGTGCTGATACACCGGGACTAGCGGGAGGGCCTTTCGAGCAGTACTTC
>TRBJ2-1|-|TRBV20-1|TRBD2
CSAPWGGPGGMQQFF
TGCAGTGCGCCTTGGGGGGGACCGGGGGGGATGCAACAGTTCTTC
>TRBJ2-7|many|TRBV5-5|-
CASSLSSGMTYEQYF
TGTGCCAGCAGCTTATCGTCGGGAATGACCTACGAGCAGTACTTC
>TRBJ2-5|-|TRBV5-1|TRBD1
CASTRDSQETQYF
TGCGCCAGCACCCGGGACAGCCAAGAGACCCAGTACTTC
>TRBJ1-5|many|TRBV29-1|-
CSVEGGTSGEPQHF
TGCAGCGTTGAAGGGGGAACTTCAGGTGAGCCCCAGCATTTT
>TRBJ2-1|few|TRBV6-4|-
CASRPALGSSYNEQFF
TGTGCCAGCAGACCAGCTCTGGGGAGCTCCTACAATGAGCAGTTCTTC
>TRBJ2-5|many|TRBV12-3/TRBV12-4|-
CASSRGGGQETQYF
TGTGCCAGCAGCCGAGGGGGAGGGCAAGAGACCCAGTACTTC
>TRBJ2-3|many|TRBV20-1|-
CSAWKGRADTQYF
TGCAGTGCTTGGAAAGGCCGGGCAGATACGCAGTATTTT
>TRBJ2-5|many|TRBV12-3/TRBV12-4|-
CASSFIPSGGTQYF
TGTGCCAGCAGTTTTATCCCGTCTGGTGGGACCCAGTACTTC
>TRBJ2-3|many|TRBV29-1|TRBD2
CSVLAGTDTQYF
TGCTCCGTACTAGCGGGCACAGATACGCAGTATTTT
>TRBJ2-1|many|TRBV29-1|-
CSVWGDEQFF
TGCAGCGTGTGGGGTGATGAGCAGTTCTTC
>TRBJ2-7|many|TRBV7-6|-
CASSSTGYEQYF
TGTGCCAGCAGCAGCACAGGGTACGAGCAGTACTTC
>TRBJ2-3|many|TRBV5-1|-
CASSFEAGGTDTQYF
TGCGCCAGCAGCTTCGAGGCAGGGGGCACAGATACGCAGTATTTT
>TRBJ2-1|many|TRBV20-1|TRBD2
CSAKGQLAGVNEQFF
TGCAGTGCTAAGGGGCAACTAGCGGGAGTCAATGAGCAGTTCTTC
>TRBJ2-5|many|TRBV5-1|TRBD2
CASSPEVAGKETQYF
TGCGCCAGCAGCCCGGAGGTAGCGGGGAAAGAGACCCAGTACTTC
>TRBJ2-1|few|TRBV4-1|-
CASSQGGGRYNEQFF
TGCGCCAGCAGCCAAGGCGGAGGGCGCTACAATGAGCAGTTCTTC
>TRBJ2-7|-|TRBV25-1|-
CASSEIASTYEQYF
TGTGCCAGCAGTGAGATAGCGTCTACCTACGAGCAGTACTTC
>TRBJ1-2|many|TRBV12-3/TRBV12-4|TRBD1
CASRPGQGHTYGYTF
TGTGCCAGCAGACCTGGACAGGGGCATACTTATGGCTACACCTTC
>TRBJ1-1|-|TRBV7-9|-
CASSSSDGPNTEAFF
TGTGCCAGCAGCTCCTCGGACGGACCAAACACTGAAGCTTTCTTT
>TRBJ1-4|-|TRBV4-1|-
CASSQKGAVNEKLFF
TGCGCCAGCAGCCAAAAGGGCGCAGTTAATGAAAAACTGTTTTTT
>TRBJ2-3|few|TRBV5-1|TRBD2
CASSLGGSGRSTDTQYF
TGCGCCAGCAGCTTGGGCGGGAGCGGGAGGAGCACAGATACGCAGTATTTT
>TRBJ2-5|many|TRBV10-3|-
CAISLSVQETQYF
TGTGCCATCAGCCTTAGCGTCCAAGAGACCCAGTACTTC
>TRBJ2-3|many|TRBV5-1|TRBD2
CASSLEVLAEVTDTQYF
TGCGCCAGCAGCTTGGAAGTACTAGCGGAGGTCACAGATACGCAGTATTTT
>TRBJ2-3|-|TRBV27|-
CASALTRLDTQYF
TGTGCCAGCGCCTTGACCCGACTGGATACGCAGTATTTT
>TRBJ1-5|few|TRBV20-1|-
CSASWTGVNQPQHF
TGCAGTGCTAGCTGGACTGGGGTCAATCAGCCCCAGCATTTT